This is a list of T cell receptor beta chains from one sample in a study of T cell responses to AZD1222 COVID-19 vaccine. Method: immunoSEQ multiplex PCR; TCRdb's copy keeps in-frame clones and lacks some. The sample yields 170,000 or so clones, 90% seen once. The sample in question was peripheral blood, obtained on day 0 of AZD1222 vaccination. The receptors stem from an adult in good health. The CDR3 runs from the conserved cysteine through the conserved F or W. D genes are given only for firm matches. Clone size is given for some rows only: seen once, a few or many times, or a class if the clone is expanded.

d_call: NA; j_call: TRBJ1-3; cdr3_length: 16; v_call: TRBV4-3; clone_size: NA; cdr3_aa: CASSHATASSGNTIYF; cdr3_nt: TGCGCCAGCAGCCATGCCACAGCGAGCTCTGGAAACACCATATATTTT
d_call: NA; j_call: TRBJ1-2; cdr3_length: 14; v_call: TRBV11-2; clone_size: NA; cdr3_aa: CASSSLGARYGYTF; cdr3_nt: TGTGCCAGCAGCTCCCTGGGGGCCAGATATGGCTACACCTTC
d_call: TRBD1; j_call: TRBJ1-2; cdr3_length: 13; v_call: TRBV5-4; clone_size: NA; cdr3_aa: CASRFGQGDGYTF; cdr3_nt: TGTGCCAGCAGGTTTGGACAGGGTGATGGCTACACCTTC
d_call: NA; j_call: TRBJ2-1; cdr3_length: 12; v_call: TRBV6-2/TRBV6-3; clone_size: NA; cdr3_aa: CASSRDYNEQFF; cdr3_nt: TGTGCCAGCAGTAGGGATTACAATGAGCAGTTCTTC
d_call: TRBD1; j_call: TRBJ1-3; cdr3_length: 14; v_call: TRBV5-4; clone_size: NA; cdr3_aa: CASSLDRVGNTIYF; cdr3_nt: TGTGCCAGCAGCCTGGACAGGGTGGGAAACACCATATATTTT
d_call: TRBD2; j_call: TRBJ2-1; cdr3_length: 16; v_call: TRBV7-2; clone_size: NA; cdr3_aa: CASSPTSGETYNEQFF; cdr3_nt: TGTGCCAGCAGCCCTACTAGCGGGGAAACCTACAATGAGCAGTTCTTC
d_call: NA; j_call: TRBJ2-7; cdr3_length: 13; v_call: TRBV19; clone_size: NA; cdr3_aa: CASRTTASGEQYF; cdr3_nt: TGTGCCAGTAGAACGACGGCATCAGGCGAGCAGTACTTC
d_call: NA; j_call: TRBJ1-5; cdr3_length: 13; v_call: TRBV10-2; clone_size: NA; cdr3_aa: CASSPGMGQPQHF; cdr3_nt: TGCGCCAGCAGTCCGGGCATGGGTCAGCCCCAGCATTTT
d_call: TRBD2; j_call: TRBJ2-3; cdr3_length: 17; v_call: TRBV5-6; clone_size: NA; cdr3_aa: CASSLDLSGVRTDTQYF; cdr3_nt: TGTGCCAGCAGCTTGGACCTTAGCGGGGTTCGCACAGATACGCAGTATTTT
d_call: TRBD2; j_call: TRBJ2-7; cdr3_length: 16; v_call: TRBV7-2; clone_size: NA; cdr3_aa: CASSLVTRLAGAEQYF; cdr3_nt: TGTGCCAGCAGCTTAGTAACGAGACTAGCGGGGGCGGAGCAGTACTTC
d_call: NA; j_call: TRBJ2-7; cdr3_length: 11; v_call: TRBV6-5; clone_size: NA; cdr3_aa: CASNIAHEQYF; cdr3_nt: TGTGCCAGCAACATAGCTCACGAGCAGTACTTC
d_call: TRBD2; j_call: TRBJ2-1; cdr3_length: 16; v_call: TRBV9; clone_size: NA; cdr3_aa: CASSVGTSGAYNEQFF; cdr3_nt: TGTGCCAGCAGCGTAGGGACTAGCGGAGCCTACAATGAGCAGTTCTTC
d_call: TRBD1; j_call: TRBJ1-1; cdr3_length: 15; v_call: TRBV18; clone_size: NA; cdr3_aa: CASSQGGGMNTEAFF; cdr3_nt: TGTGCCAGCTCCCAGGGGGGGGGCATGAACACTGAAGCTTTCTTT
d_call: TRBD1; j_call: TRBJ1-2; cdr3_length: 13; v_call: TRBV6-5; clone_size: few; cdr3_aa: CASHYTGGSGYTF; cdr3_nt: TGTGCCAGCCATTACACAGGGGGATCGGGCTACACCTTC
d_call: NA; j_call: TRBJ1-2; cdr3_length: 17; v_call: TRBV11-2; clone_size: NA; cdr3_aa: CASRSQGRLPAGYGYTF; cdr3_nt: TGTGCCAGCAGATCTCAAGGACGGCTGCCCGCTGGCTATGGCTACACCTTC
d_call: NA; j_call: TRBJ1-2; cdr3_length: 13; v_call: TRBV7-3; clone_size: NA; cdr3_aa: CASSLTGRDGYTF; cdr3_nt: TGTGCCAGCAGCTTAACGGGTCGGGATGGCTACACCTTC